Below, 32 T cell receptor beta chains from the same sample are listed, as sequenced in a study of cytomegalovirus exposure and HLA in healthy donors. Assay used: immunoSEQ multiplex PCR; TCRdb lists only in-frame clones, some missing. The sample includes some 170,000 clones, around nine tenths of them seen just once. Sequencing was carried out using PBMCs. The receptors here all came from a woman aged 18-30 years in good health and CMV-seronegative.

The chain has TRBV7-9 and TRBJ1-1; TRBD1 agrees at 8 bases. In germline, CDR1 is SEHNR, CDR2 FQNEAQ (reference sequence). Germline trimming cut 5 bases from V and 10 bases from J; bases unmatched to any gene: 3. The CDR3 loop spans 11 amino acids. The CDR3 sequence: CASSRTGSAFF. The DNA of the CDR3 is TGTGCCAGCAGCCGGACAGGGTCAGCTTTCTTT.

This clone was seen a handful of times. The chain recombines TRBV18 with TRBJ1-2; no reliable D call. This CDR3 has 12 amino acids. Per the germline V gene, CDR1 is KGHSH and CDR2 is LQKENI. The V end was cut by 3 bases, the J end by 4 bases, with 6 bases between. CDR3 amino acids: CASSPSGYGYTF. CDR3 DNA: TGTGCCAGCTCACCCTCCGGCTATGGCTACACCTTC.

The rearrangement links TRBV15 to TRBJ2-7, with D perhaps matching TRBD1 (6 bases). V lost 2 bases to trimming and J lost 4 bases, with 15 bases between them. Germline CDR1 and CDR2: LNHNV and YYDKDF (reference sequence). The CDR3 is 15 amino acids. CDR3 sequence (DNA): TGTGCCACCAGCAGAACCCAGGAAGGGGGATACGAGCAGTACTTC. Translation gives CATSRTQEGGYEQYF.

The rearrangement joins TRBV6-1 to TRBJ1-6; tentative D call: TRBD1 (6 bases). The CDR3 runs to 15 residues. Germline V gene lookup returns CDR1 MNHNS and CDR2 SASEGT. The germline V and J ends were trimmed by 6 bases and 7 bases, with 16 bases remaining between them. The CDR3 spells CASSLAGTPNSPLHF. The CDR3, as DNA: TGTGCCAGCAGCTTAGCCGGGACACCGAATTCACCCCTCCACTTT.

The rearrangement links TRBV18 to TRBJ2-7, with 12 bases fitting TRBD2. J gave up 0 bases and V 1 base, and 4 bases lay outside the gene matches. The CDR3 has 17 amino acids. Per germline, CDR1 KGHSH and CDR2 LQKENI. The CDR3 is CASSPQLAGGGSYEQYF. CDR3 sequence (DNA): TGTGCCAGCTCACCACAACTAGCGGGGGGCGGCTCCTACGAGCAGTACTTC.

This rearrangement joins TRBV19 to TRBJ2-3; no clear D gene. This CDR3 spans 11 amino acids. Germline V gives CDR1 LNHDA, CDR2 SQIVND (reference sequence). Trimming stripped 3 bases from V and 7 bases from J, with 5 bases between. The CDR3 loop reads CASSIKNTQYF. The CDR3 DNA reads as TGTGCCAGTAGTATCAAAAATACGCAGTATTTT.

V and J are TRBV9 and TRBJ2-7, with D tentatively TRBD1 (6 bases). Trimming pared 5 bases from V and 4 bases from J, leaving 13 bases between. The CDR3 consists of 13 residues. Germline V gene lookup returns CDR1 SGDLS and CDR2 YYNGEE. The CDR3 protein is CASSTYGQYEQYF. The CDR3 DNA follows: TGTGCCAGCAGTACGTACGGACAGTACGAGCAGTACTTC.

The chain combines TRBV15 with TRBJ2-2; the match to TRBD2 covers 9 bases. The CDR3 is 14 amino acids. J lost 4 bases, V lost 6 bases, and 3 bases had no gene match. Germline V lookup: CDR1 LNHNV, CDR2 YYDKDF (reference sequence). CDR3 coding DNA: TGTGCCACCAGGGCGGGGGGGGTCACCGGGGAGCTGTTTTTT. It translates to CATRAGGVTGELFF.

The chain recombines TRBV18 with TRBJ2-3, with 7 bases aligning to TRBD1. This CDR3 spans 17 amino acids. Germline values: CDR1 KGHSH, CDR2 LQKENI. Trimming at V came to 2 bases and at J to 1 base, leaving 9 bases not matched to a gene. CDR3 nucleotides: TGTGCCAGCTCACCAATTGACGGGGACAGACGCACAGATACGCAGTATTTT. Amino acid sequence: CASSPIDGDRRTDTQYF.

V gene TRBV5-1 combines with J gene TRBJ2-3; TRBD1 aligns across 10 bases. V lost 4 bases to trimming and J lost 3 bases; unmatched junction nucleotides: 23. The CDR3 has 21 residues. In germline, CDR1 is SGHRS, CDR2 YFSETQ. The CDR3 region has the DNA TGCGCCAGCAGCCTGGAGGCGGGACAGGGGAAACCGCAGTGGTGGACAGATACGCAGTATTTT. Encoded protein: CASSLEAGQGKPQWWTDTQYF.

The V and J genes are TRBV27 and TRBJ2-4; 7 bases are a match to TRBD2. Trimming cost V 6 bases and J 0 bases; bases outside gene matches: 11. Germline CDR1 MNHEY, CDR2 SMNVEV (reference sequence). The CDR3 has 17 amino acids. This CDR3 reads CASRLPLADLAKNIQYF. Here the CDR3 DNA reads TGTGCCAGCAGGCTACCCCTAGCGGACCTAGCCAAAAACATTCAGTACTTC.

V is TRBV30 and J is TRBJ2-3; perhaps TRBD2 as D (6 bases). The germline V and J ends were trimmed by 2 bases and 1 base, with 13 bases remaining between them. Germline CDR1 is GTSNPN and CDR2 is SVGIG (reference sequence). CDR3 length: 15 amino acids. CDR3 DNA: TGTGCCTGGAGTCCGCTGGGACTTCGCACAGATACGCAGTATTTT. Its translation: CAWSPLGLRTDTQYF. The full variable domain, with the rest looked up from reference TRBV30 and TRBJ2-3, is SQTIHQWPATLVQPVGSPLSLECTVEGTSNPNLYWYRQAAGRGLQLLFYSVGIGQISSEVPQNLSASRPQDRQFILSSKKLLLSDSGFYLCAWSPLGLRTDTQYFGPGTRLTVL.

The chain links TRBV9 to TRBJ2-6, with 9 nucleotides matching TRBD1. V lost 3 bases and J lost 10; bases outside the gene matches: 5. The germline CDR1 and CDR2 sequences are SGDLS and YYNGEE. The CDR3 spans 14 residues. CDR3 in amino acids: CASSGRTGENVLTF. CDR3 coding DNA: TGTGCCAGCAGCGGCCGGACAGGGGAGAACGTCCTGACTTTC. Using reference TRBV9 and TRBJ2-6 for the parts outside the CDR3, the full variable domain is DSGVTQTPKHLITATGQRVTLRCSPRSGDLSVYWYQQSLDQGLQFLIQYYNGEERAKGNILERFSAQQFPDLHSELNLSSLELGDSALYFCASSGRTGENVLTFGAGSRLTVL.

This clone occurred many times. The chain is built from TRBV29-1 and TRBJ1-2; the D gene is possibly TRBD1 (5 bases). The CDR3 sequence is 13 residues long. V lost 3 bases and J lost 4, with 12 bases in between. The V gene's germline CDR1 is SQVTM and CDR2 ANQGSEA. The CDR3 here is CSVDPQGPYGYTF. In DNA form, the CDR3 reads TGCAGCGTTGACCCTCAGGGCCCCTATGGCTACACCTTC.

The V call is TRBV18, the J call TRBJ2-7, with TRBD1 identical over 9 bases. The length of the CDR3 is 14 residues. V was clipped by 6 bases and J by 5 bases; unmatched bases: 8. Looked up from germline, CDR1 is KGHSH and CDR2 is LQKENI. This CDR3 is CASSEGQGSHEQYF. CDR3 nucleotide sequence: TGTGCCAGCTCTGAGGGACAGGGTAGCCACGAGCAGTACTTC.

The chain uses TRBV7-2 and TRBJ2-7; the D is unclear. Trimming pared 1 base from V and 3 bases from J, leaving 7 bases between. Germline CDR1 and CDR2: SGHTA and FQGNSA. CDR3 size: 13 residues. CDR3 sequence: CASSLVPHYEQYF. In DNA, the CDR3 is TGTGCCAGCAGCTTAGTCCCCCACTACGAGCAGTACTTC.

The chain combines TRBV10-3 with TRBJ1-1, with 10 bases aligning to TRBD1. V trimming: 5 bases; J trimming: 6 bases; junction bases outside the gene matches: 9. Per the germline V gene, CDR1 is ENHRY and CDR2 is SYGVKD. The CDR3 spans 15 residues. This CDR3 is CAISSTGGRSAEAFF. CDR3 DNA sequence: TGTGCCATCAGTTCGACAGGGGGCAGATCAGCTGAAGCTTTCTTT.

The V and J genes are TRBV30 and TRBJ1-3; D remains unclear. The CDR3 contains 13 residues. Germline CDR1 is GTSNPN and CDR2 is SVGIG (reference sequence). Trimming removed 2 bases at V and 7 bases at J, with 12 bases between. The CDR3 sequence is CAWSPLAVNTIYF. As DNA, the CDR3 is TGTGCCTGGAGTCCACTGGCGGTGAACACCATATATTTT.

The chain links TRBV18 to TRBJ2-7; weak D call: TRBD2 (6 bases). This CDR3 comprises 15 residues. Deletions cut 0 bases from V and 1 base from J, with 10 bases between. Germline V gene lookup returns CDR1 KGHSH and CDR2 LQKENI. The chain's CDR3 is CASSPPLALSYEQYF. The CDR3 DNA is TGTGCCAGCTCACCACCGCTAGCGTTGTCCTACGAGCAGTACTTC.

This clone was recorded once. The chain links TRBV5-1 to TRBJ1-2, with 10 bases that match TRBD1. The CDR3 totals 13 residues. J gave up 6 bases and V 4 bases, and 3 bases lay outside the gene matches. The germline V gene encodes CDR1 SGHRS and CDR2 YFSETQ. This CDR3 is CASSVTGGDGYTF. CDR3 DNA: TGCGCCAGCAGCGTGACAGGGGGCGATGGCTACACCTTC.

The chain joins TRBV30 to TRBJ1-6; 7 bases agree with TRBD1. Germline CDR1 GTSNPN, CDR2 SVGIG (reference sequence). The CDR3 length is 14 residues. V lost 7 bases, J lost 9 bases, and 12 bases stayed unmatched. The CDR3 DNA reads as TGTGCCTTTACAGGGGAACAGGGCGCTTCACCCCTCCACTTT. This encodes CAFTGEQGASPLHF.

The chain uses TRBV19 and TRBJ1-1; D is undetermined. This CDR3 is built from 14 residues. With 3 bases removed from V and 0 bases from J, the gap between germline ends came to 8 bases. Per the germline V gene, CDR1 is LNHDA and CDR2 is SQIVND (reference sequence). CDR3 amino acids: CASSMGALNTEAFF. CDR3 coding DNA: TGTGCCAGTAGTATGGGAGCCTTGAACACTGAAGCTTTCTTT.

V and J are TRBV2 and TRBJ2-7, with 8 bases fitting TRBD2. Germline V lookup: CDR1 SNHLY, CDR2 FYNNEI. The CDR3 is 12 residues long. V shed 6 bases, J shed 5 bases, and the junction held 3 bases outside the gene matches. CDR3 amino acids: CASRLTSDEQYF. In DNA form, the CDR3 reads TGTGCCAGCAGGTTGACTAGCGACGAGCAGTACTTC.

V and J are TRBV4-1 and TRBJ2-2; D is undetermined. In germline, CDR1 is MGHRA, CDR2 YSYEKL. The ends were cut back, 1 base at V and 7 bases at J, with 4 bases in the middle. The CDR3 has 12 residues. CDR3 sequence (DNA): TGCGCCAGCAGCCAAGGCGTCGGGGAGCTGTTTTTT. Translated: CASSQGVGELFF.

CDR3 protein: CASSGSPVGSYEQYF. Written as DNA, the CDR3 is TGTGCCAGCAGTGGGAGTCCAGTCGGGTCCTACGAGCAGTACTTC. The chain recombines TRBV6-1 with TRBJ2-7; no definite D call. The CDR3 is 15 amino acids. Trimming took 4 bases from V and 1 from J, leaving 14 bases between them. Germline CDR1 reads MNHNS; CDR2 reads SASEGT.

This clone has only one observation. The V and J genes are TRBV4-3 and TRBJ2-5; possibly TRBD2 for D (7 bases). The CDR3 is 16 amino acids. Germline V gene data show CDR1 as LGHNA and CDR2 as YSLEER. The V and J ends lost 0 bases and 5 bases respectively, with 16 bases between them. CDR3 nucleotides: TGCGCCAGCAGCCAAGAAGGGGGGGGACGGTGGGAGACCCAGTACTTC. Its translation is CASSQEGGGRWETQYF.

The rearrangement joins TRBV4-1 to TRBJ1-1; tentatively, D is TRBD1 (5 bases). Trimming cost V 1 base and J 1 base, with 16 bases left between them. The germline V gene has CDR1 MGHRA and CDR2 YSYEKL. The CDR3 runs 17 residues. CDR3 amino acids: CASSQVPGDFGNTEAFF. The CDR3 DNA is TGCGCCAGCAGCCAAGTCCCTGGGGACTTCGGGAACACTGAAGCTTTCTTT.

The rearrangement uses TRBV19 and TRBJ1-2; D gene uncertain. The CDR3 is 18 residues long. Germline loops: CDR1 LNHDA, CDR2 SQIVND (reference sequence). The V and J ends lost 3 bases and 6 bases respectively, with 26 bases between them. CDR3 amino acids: CASSMLAETTRRGHGYTF. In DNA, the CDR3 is TGTGCCAGTAGTATGCTCGCCGAGACCACGCGTCGTGGGCATGGCTACACCTTC.

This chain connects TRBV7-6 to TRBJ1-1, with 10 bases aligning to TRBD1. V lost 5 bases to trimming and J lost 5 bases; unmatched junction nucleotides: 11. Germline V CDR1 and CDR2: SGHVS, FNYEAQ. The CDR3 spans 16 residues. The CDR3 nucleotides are TGTGCCAGCAGCCTCCTTGAGGGGACAGGGGAAACTGAAGCTTTCTTT. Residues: CASSLLEGTGETEAFF.

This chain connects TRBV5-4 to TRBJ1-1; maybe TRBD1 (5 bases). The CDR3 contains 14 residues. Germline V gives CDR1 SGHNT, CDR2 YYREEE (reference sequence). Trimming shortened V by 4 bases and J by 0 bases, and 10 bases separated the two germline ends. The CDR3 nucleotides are TGTGCCAGCAGCCAGGGAGGGATGAACACTGAAGCTTTCTTT. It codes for CASSQGGMNTEAFF.

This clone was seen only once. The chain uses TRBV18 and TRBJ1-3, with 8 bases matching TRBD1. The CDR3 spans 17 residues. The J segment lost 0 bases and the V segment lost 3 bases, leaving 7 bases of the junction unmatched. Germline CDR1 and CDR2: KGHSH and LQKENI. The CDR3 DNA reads TGTGCCAGCTCACCGTTTCGGGGACAGGTCTCTGGAAACACCATATATTTT. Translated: CASSPFRGQVSGNTIYF.

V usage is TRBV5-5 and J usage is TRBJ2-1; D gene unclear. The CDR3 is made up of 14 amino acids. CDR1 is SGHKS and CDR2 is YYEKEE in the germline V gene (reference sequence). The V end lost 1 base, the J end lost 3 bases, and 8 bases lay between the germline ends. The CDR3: CASSLYNVYNEQFF. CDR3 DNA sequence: TGTGCCAGCAGCTTGTACAACGTCTACAATGAGCAGTTCTTC.